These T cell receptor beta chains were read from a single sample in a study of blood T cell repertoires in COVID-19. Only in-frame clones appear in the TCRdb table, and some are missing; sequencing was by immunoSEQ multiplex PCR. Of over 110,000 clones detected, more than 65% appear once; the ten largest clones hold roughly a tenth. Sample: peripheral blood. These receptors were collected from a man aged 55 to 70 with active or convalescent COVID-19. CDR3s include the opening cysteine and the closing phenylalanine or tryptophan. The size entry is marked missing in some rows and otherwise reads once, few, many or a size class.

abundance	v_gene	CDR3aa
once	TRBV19	CASSNREQRSQPQHF
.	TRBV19	CASSNGQNRYGYTF
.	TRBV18	CASSPPAQGAGEQYF
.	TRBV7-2	CASSFNKGAPGYTF
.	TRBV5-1	CASSWLVRLGGDTQYF
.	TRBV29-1	CSVEFGSGSTGQFF
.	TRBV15	CATSREIQVGRNEQFF
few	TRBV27	CASALGGARNEQFF
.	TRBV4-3	CASSQGQYNSPLHF
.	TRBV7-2	CASSPGGTGGAHGYTF
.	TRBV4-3	CASSQDLEGWGTEAFF
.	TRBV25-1	CASSERQFSGNTIYF
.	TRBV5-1	CASSLRQSSTDTQYF
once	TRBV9	CASSVRVGSGRRHEQFF
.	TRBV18	CASSTRTSEGNEQFF
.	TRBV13	CASSFIGHYGYTF
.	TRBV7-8	CASSPLRQSMNTEAFF
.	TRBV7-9	CASSPGQSNEKLFF
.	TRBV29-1	CSAATYTGTGRTEAFF
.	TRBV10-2	CASSKKIAGGPVDTQYF
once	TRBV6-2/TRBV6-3	CASSEVARETQYF
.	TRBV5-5	CASSLTGGAVGYTF
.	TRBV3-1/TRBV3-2	CASSQDWRGSTDTQYF
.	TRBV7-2	CASSLAPRTSGRTDTQYF
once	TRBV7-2	CASGLNTGELFF
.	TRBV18	CASSPLSTTEAFF
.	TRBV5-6	CASRAAWAGNSPLHF
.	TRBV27	CASSPRRGAPGYTF
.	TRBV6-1	CASSEWTGRTEAFF
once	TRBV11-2	CASSLLGRGGSGNTIYF
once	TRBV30	CACGQPNTEAFF
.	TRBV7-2	CASSTRGRVGGELFF
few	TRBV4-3	CASSQDVARPGANYGYTF
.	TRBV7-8	CASSFRRLADYEQYF
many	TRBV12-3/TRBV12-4	CASRQGQNYGYTF
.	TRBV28	CASTLGRQGALQPQHF
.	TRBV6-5	CASSYSVGDSDEQYF
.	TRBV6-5	CASSIRDTQYF
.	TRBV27	CASSLGWGGGYEQFF
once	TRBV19	CASSSQGPLLGELFF
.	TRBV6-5	CASDRTGLSTEAFF
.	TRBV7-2	CASSSYRTGIISAFF
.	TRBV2	CASSGGTSGRRTQYF
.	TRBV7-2	CASSRAGTGNQETQYF
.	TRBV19	CASSTPREGGSVPKNIQYF
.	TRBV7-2	CASSPTTGVRGQPQHF
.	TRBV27	CASRVPGTPYGYTF
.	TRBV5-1	CATKYSGTGDEKLFF
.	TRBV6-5	CASSYSGDNNEQFF
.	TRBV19	CASSLRTGAGNTIYF
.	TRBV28	CASSLVNRGYPGELFF
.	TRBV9	CASSAGLIGGEKLFF